The source of this T cell receptor (beta chain) is a study of T-cell memory formation after mild COVID-19. This CDR3 contains 17 residues. The germline V gene encodes CDR1 KGHDR and CDR2 SFDVKD. V shed 4 bases and J 9 bases; nucleotides not matched to a gene: 15. TCRdb used MiXCR to reprocess the 5' RACE reads, holding one entry per CDR3 protein. Counted here are 550,000 to 600,000 distinct CDR3 sequences, roughly 22% occurring once; the ten biggest clones make up around 7.7%. This clonotype was observed a handful of times. The chain is built from TRBV24-1 and TRBJ2-1, with 9 bases matching TRBD2. The TCR was taken from an adult woman who had mild COVID-19 (a few samples of this study predate the infection). Cell type and time point are not known. The source material was PBMCs or a T cell subset sorted from them (not recorded which). CDR3 in amino acids: CATSDVGQAGGMGEQFF. DNA of the CDR3: TGTGCCACCAGTGACGTAGGTCAAGCGGGAGGAATGGGTGAGCAGTTCTTC.